These T cell receptor beta chains were read from a single sample in a study of T-cell reconstitution after alpha-beta-depleted transplantation in children. TCRdb ran MiXCR on the PCR reads and lists one entry per CDR3 protein. The sample shows a few hundred thousand distinct CDR3 sequences, 12% of them seen only once. Here the sequenced sample was PBMCs from the stem cell graft donor, taken from the stem cell graft. Every receptor here comes from a human donor who donated a stem cell graft to a child with combined immunodeficiency. CDR3s include the opening cysteine and the closing phenylalanine or tryptophan. D genes are given only for firm matches. Rows give clone size only sometimes, using once, few, many, or a class for an expanded clone.

V gene	J gene	clone size	D gene	CDR3 protein	CDR3 DNA
TRBV9	TRBJ2-1	many	TRBD1	CASTPGTGYNEQFF	TGTGCCAGCACCCCCGGGACAGGCTACAATGAGCAGTTCTTC
TRBV12-3/TRBV12-4	TRBJ2-5	few	TRBD2	CASSLYASGGPYQETQYF	TGTGCCAGCAGTTTATACGCTAGCGGGGGCCCGTACCAAGAGACCCAGTACTTC
TRBV4-3	TRBJ2-1	-	TRBD1	CASSLQGSPHNEQFF	TGCGCCAGCAGCTTACAGGGGTCCCCACACAATGAGCAGTTCTTC
TRBV10-3	TRBJ2-3	few	-	CAGGSGVGTDTQYF	TGTGCCGGGGGTTCGGGGGTGGGGACAGATACGCAGTATTTT
TRBV18	TRBJ2-1	-	TRBD1	CASQPGQGAREQFF	TGTGCCAGCCAACCGGGACAGGGGGCAAGGGAGCAGTTCTTC
TRBV12-3/TRBV12-4	TRBJ1-3	many	-	CASSLVQGTYSGNTIYF	TGTGCCAGCAGTTTGGTTCAGGGGACTTACTCTGGAAACACCATATATTTT
TRBV29-1	TRBJ2-4	many	-	CSVPLGVDKNIQYF	TGCAGCGTACCCCTTGGGGTAGACAAAAACATTCAGTACTTC
TRBV12-3/TRBV12-4	TRBJ1-5	-	-	CASSLRGIWGNQPQHF	TGTGCCAGCAGTTTACGCGGGATCTGGGGCAATCAGCCCCAGCATTTT
TRBV10-3	TRBJ2-1	few	-	CAISESAVSYNEQFF	TGTGCCATCAGTGAGTCGGCGGTCTCCTACAATGAGCAGTTCTTC
TRBV7-9	TRBJ1-2	-	-	CASSLVGRSLAGGYTF	TGTGCCAGCAGCTTAGTCGGACGGAGTTTGGCTGGTGGCTACACCTTC
TRBV24-1	TRBJ2-3	-	TRBD2	CATSDLAGGPGDTQYF	TGTGCCACCAGTGACTTAGCGGGAGGGCCAGGTGATACGCAGTATTTT
TRBV7-9	TRBJ2-3	few	-	CASSFVGIPDTQYF	TGTGCCAGCAGCTTTGTAGGAATACCAGATACGCAGTATTTT
TRBV5-6	TRBJ2-7	many	TRBD2	CASSVPGTSGAYEQYF	TGTGCCAGCAGCGTTCCCGGGACTAGCGGAGCTTACGAGCAGTACTTC
TRBV30	TRBJ1-2	few	-	CAWKWGSNYGYTF	TGTGCCTGGAAGTGGGGATCTAACTATGGCTACACCTTC
TRBV20-1	TRBJ1-6	few	-	CSASAGRNSPLHF	TGCAGTGCTAGCGCAGGAAGAAATTCACCCCTCCACTTT
TRBV6-2/TRBV6-3	TRBJ2-5	few	-	CASSYSKGAAGLQETQYF	TGTGCCAGCAGTTACTCGAAGGGGGCAGCGGGGCTCCAAGAGACCCAGTACTTC
TRBV12-3/TRBV12-4	TRBJ2-5	few	-	CASSPTAKTQYF	TGTGCCAGCAGTCCCACGGCCAAGACCCAGTACTTC
TRBV7-9	TRBJ2-5	once	-	CASSLSREKTQYF	TGTGCCAGCAGCTTATCACGGGAGAAGACCCAGTACTTC
TRBV24-1	TRBJ2-2	many	TRBD1	CATSDNRDSNTGELFF	TGTGCCACCAGTGACAACCGGGACAGCAACACCGGGGAGCTGTTTTTT
TRBV12-3/TRBV12-4	TRBJ1-1	few	-	CASSLSVKTEAFF	TGTGCCAGCAGTTTAAGTGTGAAAACTGAAGCTTTCTTT
TRBV20-1	TRBJ2-1	-	TRBD2	CSASNPTSGGANEQFF	TGCAGTGCTAGCAACCCTACTAGCGGGGGGGCCAATGAGCAGTTCTTC
TRBV27	TRBJ2-7	-	TRBD1	CASSGTDYFYEQYF	TGTGCCAGCAGTGGGACAGACTACTTCTACGAGCAGTACTTC
TRBV7-6	TRBJ2-3	many	-	CASSLGGRGSQYF	TGTGCCAGCAGCCTCGGAGGGCGGGGCTCGCAGTATTTT
TRBV5-6	TRBJ2-3	-	TRBD2	CASSFPTSGGAADTQYF	TGTGCCAGCAGCTTCCCGACTAGCGGGGGGGCCGCAGATACGCAGTATTTT
TRBV5-1	TRBJ2-5	few	-	CASSLAALGGRQETQYF	TGCGCCAGCAGCTTGGCCGCTTTGGGTGGCCGCCAAGAGACCCAGTACTTC
TRBV6-2/TRBV6-3	TRBJ2-5	few	TRBD1	CASRPGGPETQYF	TGTGCCAGCAGACCAGGGGGCCCAGAGACCCAGTACTTC
TRBV29-1	TRBJ1-4	-	-	CSVEDSGRTGDREKLFF	TGCAGCGTTGAAGACAGTGGACGGACCGGAGATAGGGAAAAACTGTTTTTT
TRBV27	TRBJ1-5	few	-	CASSLSAGGWTSNQPQHF	TGTGCCAGCAGTTTATCCGCAGGCGGGTGGACTAGCAATCAGCCCCAGCATTTT
TRBV15	TRBJ2-7	many	-	CATSRDPTYEQYF	TGTGCCACCAGCAGAGACCCCACCTACGAGCAGTACTTC
TRBV6-5	TRBJ2-1	-	TRBD2	CASSYSNRGGYNEQFF	TGTGCCAGCAGTTACTCGAATCGGGGGGGATACAATGAGCAGTTCTTC
TRBV12-3/TRBV12-4	TRBJ1-1	-	-	CASSNFGPNTEAFF	TGTGCCAGCAGTAACTTTGGGCCGAACACTGAAGCTTTCTTT
TRBV5-5	TRBJ2-3	-	-	CASSLGQTIADTQYF	TGTGCCAGCAGCTTGGGTCAGACTATCGCAGATACGCAGTATTTT
TRBV27	TRBJ1-1	few	TRBD1	CASSPTGTGGVNTEAFF	TGTGCCAGCAGTCCCACCGGGACAGGAGGCGTGAACACTGAAGCTTTCTTT
TRBV7-2	TRBJ2-5	few	TRBD1	CASSLKRGWDSTEYF	TGTGCCAGCAGCTTAAAAAGGGGTTGGGACAGCACTGAGTACTTC
TRBV5-1	TRBJ2-3	-	TRBD2	CASFRGGADTQYF	TGCGCCAGCTTCCGGGGGGGCGCAGATACGCAGTATTTT
TRBV7-8	TRBJ1-1	few	-	CASSFLQRLAFF	TGTGCCAGCAGCTTCCTTCAACGTCTAGCTTTCTTT
TRBV12-3/TRBV12-4	TRBJ2-5	few	TRBD1	CASSSQGARGTQYF	TGTGCCAGCAGTTCGCAGGGGGCGAGGGGGACCCAGTACTTC
TRBV29-1	TRBJ2-1	-	-	CSVERMTQREQFF	TGCAGCGTTGAGCGGATGACGCAGAGGGAGCAGTTCTTC
TRBV12-3/TRBV12-4	TRBJ2-7	many	-	CASSHPLHEQYF	TGTGCCAGCAGCCACCCGCTCCACGAGCAGTACTTC
TRBV29-1	TRBJ2-7	many	TRBD2	CSVEDRGRPYEQYF	TGCAGCGTTGAAGATCGCGGGAGGCCCTACGAGCAGTACTTC
TRBV20-1	TRBJ2-1	few	TRBD1	CSARTPGQGSDEQFF	TGCAGTGCTAGAACTCCGGGACAGGGTAGTGATGAGCAGTTCTTC
TRBV28	TRBJ1-1	many	-	CASRKTTEAFF	TGTGCCAGCAGGAAAACAACTGAAGCTTTCTTT
TRBV3-1	TRBJ1-5	-	-	CASSQDSSTASNQPQHF	TGTGCCAGCAGCCAAGATAGCTCGACAGCTAGCAATCAGCCCCAGCATTTT
TRBV7-8	TRBJ2-3	-	TRBD1	CASSLEDRGLDTQYF	TGTGCCAGCAGCTTAGAAGACAGGGGGCTGGATACGCAGTATTTT
TRBV27	TRBJ1-1	-	-	CASSLSPAGIITEAFF	TGTGCCAGCAGTTTATCTCCGGCAGGTATAATCACTGAAGCTTTCTTT
TRBV4-3	TRBJ2-5	many	-	CASSLGYGQETQYF	TGCGCCAGCAGCCTCGGGTATGGCCAAGAGACCCAGTACTTC
TRBV15	TRBJ2-7	few	-	CATSRADRSLYEQYF	TGTGCCACCAGCAGAGCAGACAGGTCCCTCTACGAGCAGTACTTC
TRBV4-3	TRBJ1-1	-	-	CASSQDPWMNTEAFF	TGCGCCAGCAGCCAAGATCCATGGATGAACACTGAAGCTTTCTTT